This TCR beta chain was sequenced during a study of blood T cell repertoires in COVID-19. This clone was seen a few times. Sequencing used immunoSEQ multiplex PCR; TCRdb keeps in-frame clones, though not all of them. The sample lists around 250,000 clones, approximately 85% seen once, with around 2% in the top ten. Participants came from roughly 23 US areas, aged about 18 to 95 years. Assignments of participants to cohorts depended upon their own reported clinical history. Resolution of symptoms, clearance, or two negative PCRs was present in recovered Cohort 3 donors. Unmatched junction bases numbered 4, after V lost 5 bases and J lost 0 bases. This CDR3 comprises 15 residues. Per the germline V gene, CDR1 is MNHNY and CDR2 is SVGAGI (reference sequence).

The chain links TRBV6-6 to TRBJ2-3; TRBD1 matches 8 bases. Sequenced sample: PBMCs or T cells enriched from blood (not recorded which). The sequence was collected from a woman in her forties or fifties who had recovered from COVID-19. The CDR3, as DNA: TGTGCCAGCAGTCCGACAGGGGCGAGCACAGATACGCAGTATTTT. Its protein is CASSPTGASTDTQYF.